This TCR beta chain was sequenced in a study of T cells after somatic rescue of genetic block. TCRdb's copy holds only in-frame clones and misses some; the assay was immunoSEQ multiplex PCR. This sample has fewer than 150,000 clones, with around nine tenths found just once. The CDR3 spans 17 residues. Trimming took 1 base from V and 0 from J; bases not matched to a gene: 8. Germline V lookup: CDR1 LGHNA, CDR2 YSLEER. The chain employs TRBV4-3 and TRBJ2-7; TRBD1 matches at 8 bases. Sequenced material: peripheral blood mononuclear cells (PBMCs). This TCR derives from a woman aged 18-29 years. CDR3 region: CASSQGWRTGHSYEQYF. The CDR3 DNA sequence: TGCGCCAGCAGCCAAGGATGGCGGACAGGGCACTCCTACGAGCAGTACTTC.